This TCR beta chain emerged from a study of patients and donors after allogeneic stem cell transplantation. TCRdb called the RT-PCR reads again in MiXCR, with one record for every CDR3 protein. The sample gives 9,000 to 15,000 distinct CDR3 sequences, approximately 25% of which show up once; about 54% is in the top ten. V lost 6 bases, J lost 3 bases, and 8 bases stayed unmatched. The germline CDR1 and CDR2 sequences are DFQATT and SNEGSKA (reference sequence). CDR3 length: 15 amino acids. This clonotype came up a few times. The TCR sequence derives from a human donor who was either an allogeneic HSCT recipient or a stem cell or donor lymphocyte infusion donor (not recorded which). It is not recorded whose cells these are; they may come from a transplant donor. The sequenced sample was blood, either unsorted or a sorted T cell fraction (not recorded which). V usage is TRBV20-1 and J usage is TRBJ2-1; TRBD2 agrees at 10 bases. The DNA for the CDR3 is TGCAGTGCGCGGGGACTAGCGAAAAACTACAATGAGCAGTTCTTC. Encoded protein: CSARGLAKNYNEQFF.